This section outlines one T cell receptor (beta chain) sequence together with its context. What antigen it recognizes has not been identified. Within one base of it there is no much larger clone, and no base qualities were kept. The sample originates from a study of T-cell reconstitution after alpha-beta-depleted transplantation in children (dated by TCRdb to the mid-2010s). As for the study more broadly: The study quantitatively tracked T-cell immune reconstitution after TCRalphabeta/CD19-depleted allogeneic hematopoietic cell transplantation in children using TCR repertoire profiling. Summary of the overall study and its limitations: Hyperexpanded clone frequencies declined over subsequent months; after one year, T-cell counts and TCRbeta diversity were mostly attributed to newly produced T cells. About two months after transplant, the apparently early recovery of alphabetaT-cell counts reportedly depended on just several hundred clones that had expanded rapidly and came from non-depleted graft cells. In some patients, the high TCRbeta diversity seen at day 60 was put down to recipient T cells and intrathymic progenitors that had survived conditioning.

Inclusive of the bounding cysteine and phenylalanine, the CDR3 is 11 residues long. The only DNA kept is the CDR3, 33 bases in frame from the first base. CDR1 and CDR2, per the germline V gene (reference sequence), are MNHEY and SMNVEV. V is shortened by 10 bases, J by 0 bases, and the region joining them spans 4 bases. The sample's treatment or condition label, decoded: allogeneic hematopoietic cell transplantation with graft depleted of TCRalphabeta T cells and CD19 B cells. The transplant recipients were children given TCRalphabeta/CD19-depleted allogeneic hematopoietic cell grafts. The library was built by means of PCR. Sequencing instrument: Illumina HiSeq 2500. TCR library preparation used molecular barcoding, with unique molecular identifiers applied to normalize quantification of the TCRbeta repertoire. Clones were called with MiXCR by TCRdb after fastp trimmed the public reads at Q25, and only in-frame beta chains were retained. CDR3 protein duplicates are merged, each entry listing the most common genes and DNA. The sample includes about 200,000 distinct CDR3 sequences, with approximately 7% observed a single time. Together, the top ten hold about 5.5% of the sample.

The specimen comprised PBMCs, sampled before TCRalphabeta/CD19-depleted stem cell transplant. The rearranged segments are TRBV27 and TRBJ1-3, with no reliable assignment of the D segment. The sequence came from a boy younger than 10 with acute lymphoblastic leukemia, due to receive a stem cell transplant. This receptor carries the CDR3 CATGSGNTIYF. The sequenced DNA is TGTGCCACCGGCTCTGGAAACACCATATATTTT.